This T cell receptor beta chain was sequenced in a study of identical twins. Study-level points and caveats: Conclusions were based on cross-sectional statistical analysis, without following the same donors. The study found that models underestimated out-of-frame TCR alpha sharing in monozygotic twins. Cord blood's abundant beta clonotypes had fewer insertions, unlike memory repertoires.

In this sample, this clonotype turned up a few times. What it binds is unknown. Template switching added a universal primer site; cDNA carried unique molecular identifiers. In TCRdb, the 5' RACE reads were re-called with MiXCR into one record per CDR3 protein. The top ten hold 0.44% of the sample, which has around 490,000 distinct CDR3 sequences, roughly 15% seen once. Germline V gene data show CDR1 as ENHRY and CDR2 as SYGVKD. V lost 1 base to trimming and J lost 4 bases, with 16 bases between them. The CDR3 is 17 amino acids. This sample was shared with a second study, whose subject was yellow fever vaccine responses in identical twins.

This chain joins TRBV10-3 and TRBJ2-2; D remains ambiguous. The receptor was isolated from a woman aged 18-29 years in good health. Sequencing used CD4+ T cells sorted from blood. CDR3 sequence: CAISELVLARGTGELFF. The CDR3 region has the DNA TGTGCCATCAGTGAGTTGGTGTTAGCCCGAGGCACCGGGGAGCTGTTTTTT.